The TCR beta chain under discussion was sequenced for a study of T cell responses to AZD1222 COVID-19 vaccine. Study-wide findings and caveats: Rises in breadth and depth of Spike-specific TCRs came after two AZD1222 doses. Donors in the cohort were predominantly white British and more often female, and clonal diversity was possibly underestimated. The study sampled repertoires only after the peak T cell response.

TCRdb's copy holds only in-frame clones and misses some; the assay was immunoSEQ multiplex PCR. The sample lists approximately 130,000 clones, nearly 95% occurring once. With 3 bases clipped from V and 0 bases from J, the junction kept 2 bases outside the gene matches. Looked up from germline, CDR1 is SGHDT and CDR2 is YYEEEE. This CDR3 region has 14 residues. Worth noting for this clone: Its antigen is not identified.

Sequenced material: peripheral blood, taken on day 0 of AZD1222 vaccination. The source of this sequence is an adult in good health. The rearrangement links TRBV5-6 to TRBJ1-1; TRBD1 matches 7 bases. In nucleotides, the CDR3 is TGTGCCAGCAGCTGGGACAGTTTGAACACTGAAGCTTTCTTT. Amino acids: CASSWDSLNTEAFF.